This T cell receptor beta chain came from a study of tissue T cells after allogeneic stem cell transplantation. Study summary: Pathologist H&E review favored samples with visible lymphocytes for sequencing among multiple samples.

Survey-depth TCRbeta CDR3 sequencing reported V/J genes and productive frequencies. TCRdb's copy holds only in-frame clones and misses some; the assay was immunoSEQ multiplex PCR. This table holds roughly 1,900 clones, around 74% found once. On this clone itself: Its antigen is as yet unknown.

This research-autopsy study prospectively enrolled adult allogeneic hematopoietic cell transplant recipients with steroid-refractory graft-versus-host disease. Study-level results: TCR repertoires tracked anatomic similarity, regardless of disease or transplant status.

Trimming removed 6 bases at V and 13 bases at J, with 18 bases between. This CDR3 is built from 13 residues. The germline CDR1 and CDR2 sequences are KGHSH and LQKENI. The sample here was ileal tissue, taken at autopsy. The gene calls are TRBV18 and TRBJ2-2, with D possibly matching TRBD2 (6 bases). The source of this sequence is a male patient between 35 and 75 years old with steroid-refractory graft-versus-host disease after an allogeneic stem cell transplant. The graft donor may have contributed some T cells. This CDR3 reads CASSRGTDEGLFF. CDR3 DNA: TGTGCCAGCTCCCGTGGGACTGACGAGGGGCTGTTTTTT. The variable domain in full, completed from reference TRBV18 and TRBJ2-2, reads NAGVMQNPRHLVRRRGQEARLRCSPMKGHSHVYWYRQLPEEGLKFMVYLQKENIIDESGMPKERFSAEFPKEGPSILRIQQVVRGDSAAYFCASSRGTDEGLFFGEGSRLTVL.